In this sample, the clone carrying this T cell receptor beta chain turned up a few times. This entry is derived from a study of cytomegalovirus exposure and HLA in healthy donors. Both 60 Vbeta primers and 13 Jbeta primers went into the PCR. Data came from immunoSEQ multiplex PCR; TCRdb stores just in-frame clones and leaves some out. The sample holds about 200,000 clones, approximately 79% seen once. The clonotype was recovered from a man in his late teens or twenties in good health and CMV-seronegative. The source material was PBMCs.

CDR3 DNA sequence: TGTGCCAGCCCCCGGGACAAACATAACTATGGCTACACCTTC. Its protein is CASPRDKHNYGYTF. The V gene is TRBV7-2, the J gene TRBJ1-2; a possible D gene is TRBD1 (6 bases). CDR1 and CDR2 (germline): SGHTA, FQGNSA. Trimming took 8 bases from V and 1 from J, leaving 14 bases between them. The CDR3 runs 14 residues.